This T cell receptor (beta chain) was sequenced for a study of spatial heterogeneity in lung cancer. About the study: Each time, sequencing found more beta-chain sequences than alpha-chain sequences.

Findings and limits, study-wide: Expanded intratumoral alpha and beta TCR counts tracked tumor mutation counts.

From germline, CDR1 is DFQATT and CDR2 SNEGSKA (reference sequence). The CDR3 sequence is 16 residues long. Unmatched junction bases numbered 12, after V lost 0 bases and J lost 10 bases. TCR cDNA molecules were tagged individually, and each one carried a unique molecular identifier. One entry per CDR3 protein, called by TCRdb with MiXCR from the 5' RACE reads. This table holds roughly 1,700 distinct CDR3 sequences, 20% to 25% found once. Time point here: sample taken at primary tumor resection. A total of around 76 untreated early-stage non-small cell lung cancer patients served as donors. Tumor, nontumor lung or frozen PBMC supplied whole RNA, sequenced without sorting. In its sample, this clonotype ranks as large (0.1 to 1%). Its antigen is unidentified.

The sample consisted of lung tumor tissue, taken at surgery. The receptor comes from a male donor with early-stage non-small cell lung cancer. The chain joins TRBV20-1 to TRBJ1-6, with 7 bases aligning to TRBD1. This CDR3 reads CSARDHVGQGGSPLHF. The DNA of the CDR3 is TGCAGTGCTAGAGATCACGTCGGGCAGGGGGGGTCACCCCTCCACTTT.